This TCR beta chain was captured in a study of T-cell reconstitution after alpha-beta-depleted transplantation in children. Points from the study as a whole: Newly generated T cells supplied most T-cell counts and diversity one year post-transplant.

Trimming cost V 3 bases and J 5 bases, with 13 bases left between them. This CDR3 is built from 14 residues. The germline V gene encodes CDR1 MNHEY and CDR2 SMNVEV (reference sequence). Worth noting for this clonotype: Its antigen remains unidentified.

Unique molecular identifiers were incorporated into the prepared TCRbeta library. MiXCR, run by TCRdb on the PCR reads, gives a single entry per CDR3 protein. Of a few hundred thousand distinct CDR3 sequences in the sample, over 40% were seen once. The material sequenced was PBMCs, taken before TCRalphabeta/CD19-depleted stem cell transplant. J is TRBJ2-5 and V is TRBV27; the D gene is possibly TRBD2 (7 bases). The receptor was derived from a girl aged 2 to 9 with aplastic anemia, due to receive a stem cell transplant. The CDR3 region has the DNA TGTGCCAGCAGTTTTGGGGGGGCTATTGAGACCCAGTACTTC. Translation gives CASSFGGAIETQYF.